One sample yielded the 6 T cell receptor beta chains listed below, sequenced in a study of spatial heterogeneity in lung cancer (dated by TCRdb to the late 2010s). The time point label, as the study defines it: sample taken at primary tumor resection. Library construction relied on 5' RACE. TCRdb shows the sequencer as NextSeq 500. TCRdb reprocessed the public reads (quality trimming at Q25 with fastp, clone calling with MiXCR) and kept in-frame beta chains. Each entry is one CDR3 protein sequence, shown with its most common DNA and genes. Present in this sample are some 7,000 distinct CDR3 sequences, 14% to 15% of which were seen just once. 9% of the sample goes to the ten largest clones. On the study overall, not on this receptor specifically: The number of expanded intratumoral alpha and beta TCRs correlated with the tumor nonsynonymous mutation count.

These receptors lack a known antigen. Sequenced here: lung tumor tissue, sampled at surgery. These receptors came from a female donor with early-stage non-small cell lung cancer.

This clonotype was counted many times. The library was prepared for alpha chains; this beta chain is a stray read, so its frequency means little. The chain employs TRBV6-1 and TRBJ2-1, with 9 positions matching TRBD2. The CDR3 extends over 16 amino acids. CDR1 is MNHNS, CDR2 SASEGT, per germline. V trimming: 5 bases; J trimming: 6 bases; junction bases outside the gene matches: 11. The CDR3 spells CASSPGGLALGNEQFF. In nucleotides, the CDR3 is TGTGCCAGCAGTCCGGGCGGACTAGCGTTAGGCAATGAGCAGTTCTTC.

Sample share makes this clonotype medium-sized. For a library built for alpha chains, this beta chain is a stray read; little rests on its size. The V and J genes are TRBV25-1 and TRBJ1-2; TRBD1 might be the D (5 bases). The CDR3 covers 15 residues. Between the trimmed V and J ends, which lost 10 bases and 2 bases, there was a span of 20 bases. Germline lookup yields CDR1 MGHDK and CDR2 SYGVNS. The CDR3 coding sequence is TGTGCCATCCCCCAGGCCCGGGGGGGGAACTATGGCTACACCTTC. This codes for CAIPQARGGNYGYTF.

This clonotype was seen at least ten times. Since it is a stray read in a library aimed at alpha chains, this beta chain has a size that is not meaningful. This chain joins TRBV7-2 and TRBJ2-7, with a tentative D call TRBD1 (6 bases). Germline loops: CDR1 SGHTA, CDR2 FQGNSA. With 0 bases removed from V and 2 bases from J, the gap between germline ends came to 11 bases. The CDR3 loop spans 15 amino acids. The CDR3 DNA reads as TGTGCCAGCAGCTTAGCGGGGACACCTACCTACGAGCAGTACTTC. Its protein is CASSLAGTPTYEQYF.

This clonotype was counted many times. The size of this beta chain means little, since it is a stray read in a library made for alpha chains. The chain links TRBV7-8 to TRBJ2-5; 8 bases fit TRBD2. The CDR3 has 18 amino acids. The junction had 19 bases not matched to a gene; V was cut back by 5 bases and J by 5 bases. Germline CDR1 SGHVS, CDR2 FQNEAQ. The CDR3 spells CASSIPKPGAGGVETQYF. The CDR3 coding sequence is TGTGCCAGCAGCATCCCGAAACCCGGCGCGGGGGGCGTGGAGACCCAGTACTTC. The variable domain in full, with the rest retrieved from reference TRBV7-8 and TRBJ2-5, is GAGVSQSPRYKVAKRGQDVALRCDPISGHVSLFWYQQALGQGPEFLTYFQNEAQLDKSGLPSDRFFAERPEGSVSTLKIQRTQQEDSAVYLCASSIPKPGAGGVETQYFGPGTRLLVL.

This clonotype was seen ten or more times. With the library built for alpha chains, this beta chain is off target and its frequency is not meaningful. This sequence joins TRBV7-8 and TRBJ2-1; D gene ambiguous. V dropped 4 bases and J dropped 6 bases, with 10 bases sitting between them. From germline, CDR1 is SGHVS and CDR2 FQNEAQ. CDR3 size: 13 residues. CDR3 loop: CASSYRRSNEQFF. The CDR3 region has the DNA TGTGCCAGCAGCTATAGGCGAAGCAATGAGCAGTTCTTC.

This clonotype was seen at least ten times. For a library built for alpha chains, this beta chain is a stray read; little rests on its size. V usage is TRBV2 and J usage is TRBJ1-2, with unresolved D. The CDR3 is made up of 11 amino acids. Germline values: CDR1 SNHLY, CDR2 FYNNEI. The V end lost 6 bases, the J end lost 6 bases, and 8 bases lay between the germline ends. CDR3 residues: CASRGWDGYTF. The CDR3 DNA follows: TGTGCCAGCAGAGGTTGGGATGGCTACACCTTC. Full variable domain (missing parts from reference TRBV2 and TRBJ1-2): EPEVTQTPSHQVTQMGQEVILRCVPISNHLYFYWYRQILGQKVEFLVSFYNNEISEKSEIFDDQFSVERPDGSNFTLKIRSTKLEDSAMYFCASRGWDGYTFGSGTRLTVV.